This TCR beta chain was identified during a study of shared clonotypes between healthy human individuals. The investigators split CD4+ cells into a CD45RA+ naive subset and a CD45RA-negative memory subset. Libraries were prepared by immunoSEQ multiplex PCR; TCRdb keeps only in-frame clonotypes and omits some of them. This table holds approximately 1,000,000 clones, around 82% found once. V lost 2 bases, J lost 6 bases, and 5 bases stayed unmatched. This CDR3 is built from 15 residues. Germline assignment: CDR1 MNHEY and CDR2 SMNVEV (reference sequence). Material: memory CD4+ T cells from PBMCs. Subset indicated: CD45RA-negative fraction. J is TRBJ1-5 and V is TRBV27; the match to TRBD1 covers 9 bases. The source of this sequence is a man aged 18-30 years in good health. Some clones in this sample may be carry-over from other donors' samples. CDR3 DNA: TGTGCCAGCAGTTTAAGGGGACAGGGAAGTCAGCCCCAGCATTTT. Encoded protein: CASSLRGQGSQPQHF.